The rows below give T cell receptor beta chains drawn from one sample of a study of cytomegalovirus exposure and HLA in healthy donors. Sequencing was performed with immunoSEQ multiplex PCR; in TCRdb, only in-frame clones are kept and a portion is missing. The table lists some 130,000 clones, approximately 80% of them singletons. The sample was PBMCs. These receptors were collected from a man aged 35-49 years in good health and CMV-seronegative. Each CDR3 is given with its conserved first and last residue. D genes are given only for firm matches. A row's size may be missing; if present it is once, few, many or a size class.

TRBV7-6	TRBJ2-7	TRBD2	NA	CASSVGTSGGYYEQYF	TGTGCCAGCAGCGTGGGGACTAGCGGGGGGTACTACGAGCAGTACTTC
TRBV5-1	TRBJ2-1	NA	NA	CASSLSADEQFF	TGCGCCAGCAGCTTGTCGGCGGATGAGCAGTTCTTC
TRBV7-6	TRBJ2-1	TRBD2	NA	CASSWGGLAGSSYNEQFF	TGTGCCAGCAGCTGGGGGGGGCTAGCGGGATCCTCCTACAATGAGCAGTTCTTC
TRBV5-1	TRBJ1-1	NA	NA	CASEGGQEAFF	TGCGCCAGCGAGGGAGGACAAGAAGCTTTCTTT
TRBV29-1	TRBJ1-1	NA	NA	CSVEVPGLPLEAFF	TGCAGCGTTGAAGTTCCAGGACTCCCCTTGGAAGCTTTCTTT
TRBV5-6	TRBJ2-5	NA	few	CASSLAARGETQYF	TGTGCCAGCAGCTTGGCGGCCAGGGGAGAGACCCAGTACTTC
TRBV6-5	TRBJ1-2	NA	NA	CASSYGGTYGYTF	TGTGCCAGCAGTTACGGCGGAACCTATGGCTACACCTTC
TRBV9	TRBJ2-3	NA	once	CASSVDEAADTQYF	TGTGCCAGCAGCGTAGACGAAGCGGCAGATACGCAGTATTTT
TRBV11-2	TRBJ2-7	TRBD2	NA	CASSARGGNFYEQYF	TGTGCCAGCAGCGCGCGGGGGGGAAATTTCTACGAGCAGTACTTC
TRBV4-1	TRBJ2-7	NA	NA	CASSRWAGGSYEQYF	TGCGCCAGCAGCCGGTGGGCTGGGGGCTCGTACGAGCAGTACTTC
TRBV30	TRBJ1-2	NA	NA	CAWSLDTSYGYTF	TGTGCCTGGAGTTTGGACACGTCCTATGGCTACACCTTC
TRBV5-6	TRBJ2-1	NA	NA	CASSYGLPNNEQFF	TGTGCCAGCAGCTATGGACTACCCAACAATGAGCAGTTCTTC
TRBV6-5	TRBJ2-7	TRBD2	once	CASSYSSGRASEQYF	TGTGCCAGCAGTTACTCGAGCGGGAGGGCCTCCGAGCAGTACTTC
TRBV19	TRBJ2-2	TRBD1	NA	CATVDRGDTGELFF	TGTGCCACCGTGGACAGGGGCGACACCGGGGAGCTGTTTTTT
TRBV5-1	TRBJ2-2	NA	NA	CASSLGQQTNTGELFF	TGCGCCAGCAGCTTGGGACAGCAAACGAACACCGGGGAGCTGTTTTTT
TRBV6-5	TRBJ2-5	NA	NA	CASSYPAGETQYF	TGTGCCAGCAGTTACCCCGCCGGGGAGACCCAGTACTTC
TRBV28	TRBJ2-5	NA	NA	CASINRGETQYF	TGTGCCAGCATCAATCGAGGGGAGACCCAGTACTTC
TRBV7-2	TRBJ1-5	NA	NA	CASSLVAGSNQPQHF	TGTGCCAGCAGCTTAGTCGCAGGGAGCAATCAGCCCCAGCATTTT
TRBV7-2	TRBJ1-5	TRBD1	NA	CASSRQGDQPQHF	TGTGCCAGCAGTAGACAGGGCGATCAGCCCCAGCATTTT
TRBV5-1	TRBJ2-5	TRBD2	NA	CASSLRGVQETQYF	TGCGCCAGCAGCTTACGGGGGGTCCAAGAGACCCAGTACTTC
TRBV28	TRBJ1-1	NA	NA	CASSLSGAKNTEAFF	TGTGCCAGCAGTTTATCTGGGGCCAAGAACACTGAAGCTTTCTTT
TRBV29-1	TRBJ1-4	NA	few	CSAQGWGEKLFF	TGCAGCGCGCAGGGCTGGGGTGAAAAACTGTTTTTT
TRBV30	TRBJ1-1	NA	NA	CAWSGVVGPPDTEAFF	TGTGCCTGGAGCGGGGTTGTGGGCCCCCCGGACACTGAAGCTTTCTTT
TRBV10-1	TRBJ2-7	TRBD1	NA	CATENTGTDRSYEQYF	TGCGCCACGGAAAATACCGGGACAGATCGCTCCTACGAGCAGTACTTC
TRBV7-9	TRBJ1-1	NA	few	CASSLPPFGGTEAFF	TGTGCCAGCAGCTTACCCCCTTTCGGGGGCACTGAAGCTTTCTTT
TRBV10-3	TRBJ1-1	TRBD1	NA	CAISKTGDRGTEAFF	TGTGCCATCAGTAAAACGGGGGACAGGGGAACTGAAGCTTTCTTT
TRBV15	TRBJ1-5	TRBD1	NA	CATSRGWGTGVANQPQHF	TGTGCCACCAGCAGAGGGTGGGGGACAGGGGTCGCCAATCAGCCCCAGCATTTT
TRBV9	TRBJ2-2	NA	NA	CASSPRRRGNTGELFF	TGTGCCAGCAGCCCCAGGCGGAGGGGGAACACCGGGGAGCTGTTTTTT
TRBV30	TRBJ1-1	TRBD1	NA	CAWTQTGGTEAFF	TGTGCCTGGACCCAGACAGGGGGCACTGAAGCTTTCTTT
TRBV10-3	TRBJ1-5	TRBD1	NA	CAIKGTGNQPQHF	TGTGCCATCAAGGGGACAGGGAATCAGCCCCAGCATTTT
TRBV4-1	TRBJ1-1	NA	NA	CASSQEWTVGTEAFF	TGCGCCAGCAGCCAAGAATGGACAGTAGGAACTGAAGCTTTCTTT
TRBV6-5	TRBJ2-1	TRBD2	NA	CASSPTGLVNEQFF	TGTGCCAGCAGTCCGACGGGACTAGTTAATGAGCAGTTCTTC
TRBV7-9	TRBJ1-1	TRBD1	NA	CASSAGPVGRGGREAFF	TGTGCCAGCAGCGCGGGCCCGGTGGGCAGAGGGGGCCGCGAAGCTTTCTTT
TRBV7-2	TRBJ2-3	NA	once	CASSLFPTSGADTQYF	TGTGCCAGCAGCTTATTCCCCACATCGGGGGCAGATACGCAGTATTTT
TRBV7-9	TRBJ2-5	NA	NA	CASSPLGAGETQYF	TGTGCCAGCAGCCCCCTGGGGGCGGGAGAGACCCAGTACTTC
TRBV5-1	TRBJ2-6	NA	NA	CASSLPGGANVLTF	TGCGCCAGCAGCCTGCCCGGTGGGGCCAACGTCCTGACTTTC
TRBV2	TRBJ2-4	NA	NA	CASRGHLAKNIQYF	TGTGCCAGCAGGGGGCATCTAGCCAAAAACATTCAGTACTTC
TRBV18	TRBJ2-5	NA	NA	CASSPLGTGETQYF	TGTGCCAGCTCACCCCTAGGGACTGGGGAGACCCAGTACTTC
TRBV5-1	TRBJ2-5	TRBD2	NA	CASSRSLAGVKTQYF	TGCGCCAGCAGCCGGTCCCTAGCGGGGGTGAAGACCCAGTACTTC
TRBV7-9	TRBJ2-6	NA	NA	CASSAVQPSGANVLTF	TGTGCCAGCAGCGCGGTCCAGCCCTCTGGGGCCAACGTCCTGACTTTC
TRBV19	TRBJ2-2	TRBD1	once	CASRQGAGELFF	TGTGCCAGTAGGCAGGGGGCCGGGGAGCTGTTTTTT
TRBV2	TRBJ2-2	NA	NA	CASSGGNTGELFF	TGTGCCAGCAGCGGGGGGAACACCGGGGAGCTGTTTTTT